One sample yielded the 8 T cell receptor beta chains listed below, sequenced in a study of blood T cell repertoires in COVID-19. Sequenced by immunoSEQ multiplex PCR; TCRdb stores in-frame clones only, minus some. Among approximately 190,000 clones, less than 90% were seen once, and the ten largest hold around 2.9%. The source material was PBMCs or T cells enriched from blood (not recorded which). The receptors here all came from a woman aged 25-40 years who had been exposed to COVID-19.

V gene TRBV10-3 combines with J gene TRBJ2-3; possible D gene TRBD2, 6 bases. The germline CDR1 and CDR2 sequences are ENHRY and SYGVKD. Trimming removed 4 bases from V and 3 bases from J, with 17 bases in between. The CDR3 totals 16 residues. Here the CDR3 DNA reads TGTGCCATCAGTGTCGGCTCCACCGGAGGGACAGATACGCAGTATTTT. Translating gives CAISVGSTGGTDTQYF.

The chain employs TRBV11-1 and TRBJ1-1; TRBD1 aligns across 8 bases. The CDR3 length is 14 residues. The junction had 8 bases not matched to a gene; V was cut back by 2 bases and J by 9 bases. CDR1 and CDR2 (germline): SGHAT, FQDESV (reference sequence). Here the CDR3 DNA reads TGTGCCAGCAGCTTATATCAGGGGGACAGGAAAGCTTTCTTT. This codes for CASSLYQGDRKAFF.

The chain recombines TRBV3-1 (or the pseudogene TRBV3-2) with TRBJ2-2; D uncertain. CDR1 and CDR2 from the germline V gene are LGHDT and YNNKEL (reference sequence). Trimming removed 4 bases from V and 0 bases from J, with 6 bases in between. The CDR3 runs 14 residues. CDR3 in amino acids: CASSRSTNTGELFF. The CDR3 nucleotides are TGTGCCAGCAGCCGTAGTACGAACACCGGGGAGCTGTTTTTT.

This chain joins TRBV6-5 and TRBJ1-5, with D unresolved. This CDR3 has 15 residues. Germline-derived CDR1 and CDR2 are MNHEY and SVGAGI. The V end was cut by 5 bases, the J end by 2 bases, with 13 bases between. CDR3 sequence (DNA): TGTGCCAGCAGTACCCGGGAACGTGGCAATCAGCCCCAGCATTTT. Encoded protein: CASSTRERGNQPQHF.

This clone was recorded once. The chain joins TRBV7-2 to TRBJ1-2, with 9 bases fitting TRBD1. V shed 5 bases, J shed 3 bases, and the junction held 7 bases outside the gene matches. Germline values: CDR1 SGHTA, CDR2 FQGNSA. CDR3 length: 15 amino acids. This CDR3 is CASSQEGQGYYGYTF. CDR3 DNA: TGTGCCAGCAGCCAGGAGGGACAGGGTTACTATGGCTACACCTTC.

The chain is built from TRBV9 and TRBJ1-5, with D perhaps matching TRBD1 (6 bases). The germline V gene encodes CDR1 SGDLS and CDR2 YYNGEE. Trimming cost V 5 bases and J 3 bases, with 12 bases left between them. The CDR3 totals 14 residues. The CDR3 DNA sequence: TGTGCCAGCAGTTTAGGACAGCTCAATCAGCCCCAGCATTTT. This encodes CASSLGQLNQPQHF.

The chain recombines TRBV3-1 (or the pseudogene TRBV3-2) with TRBJ2-7; unclear D gene. There are 12 residues in the CDR3. The V gene's germline CDR1 is LGHDT and CDR2 YNNKEL (reference sequence). Deletions cut 2 bases from V and 5 bases from J, with 7 bases between. CDR3: CASSQYFDEQYF. Written as DNA, the CDR3 is TGTGCCAGCAGCCAATACTTTGACGAGCAGTACTTC.

This chain joins TRBV29-1 and TRBJ2-4; TRBD2 agrees at 10 bases. The V segment lost 0 bases and the J segment 8 bases; nucleotides outside the gene matches: 13. Germline-derived CDR1 and CDR2 are SQVTM and ANQGSEA. The CDR3 spans 17 residues. CDR3 in amino acids: CSVEDRWLAGVGHIQYF. The CDR3 nucleotides read TGCAGCGTTGAAGATCGATGGCTAGCGGGGGTCGGGCACATTCAGTACTTC. Based on the CDR3 plus reference TRBV29-1 and TRBJ2-4, the full variable domain is SAVISQKPSRDICQRGTSLTIQCQVDSQVTMMFWYRQQPGQSLTLIATANQGSEATYESGFVIDKFPISRPNLTFSTLTVSNMSPEDSSIYLCSVEDRWLAGVGHIQYFGAGTRLSVL.